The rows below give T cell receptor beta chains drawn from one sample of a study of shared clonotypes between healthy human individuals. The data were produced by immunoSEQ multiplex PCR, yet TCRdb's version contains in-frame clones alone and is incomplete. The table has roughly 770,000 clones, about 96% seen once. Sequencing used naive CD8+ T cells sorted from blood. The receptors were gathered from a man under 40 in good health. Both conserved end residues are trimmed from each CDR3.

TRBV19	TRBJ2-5	ASSLLGTRETQY
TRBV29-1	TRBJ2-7	SVEDREFTYEQY
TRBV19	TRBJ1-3	ASSSGQYSGNTIY
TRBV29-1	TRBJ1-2	SVLPSDRVGYT
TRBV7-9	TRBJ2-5	ASSLARGEETQY
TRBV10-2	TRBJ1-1	ASRGGTEAF
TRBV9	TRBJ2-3	ASSEGGSADTQY
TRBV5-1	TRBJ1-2	ASSLEAGGLAYGYT
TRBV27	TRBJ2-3	ASSPLAGPTDTQY
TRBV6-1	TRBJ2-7	ASSDGTGFEYEQY
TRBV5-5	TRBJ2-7	ASSLRTAYEQY
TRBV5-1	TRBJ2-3	ASSRLAGASGDTQY
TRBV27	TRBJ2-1	ASNLLRGGEGEQF
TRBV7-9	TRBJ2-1	ASSLSQGGNNEQF
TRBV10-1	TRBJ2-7	ASSDPRDRYYEQY
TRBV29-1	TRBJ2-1	SVEKVGRAAYNEQF
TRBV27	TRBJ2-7	ASSSFGLAGNEQY
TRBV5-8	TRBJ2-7	ASSKGGEY
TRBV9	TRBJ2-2	ASSDQTGFMGGELF
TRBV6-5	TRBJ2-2	ASLGLPGELF
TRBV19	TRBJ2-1	ASSIIYNEQF
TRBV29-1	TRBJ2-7	SVVTDYSPYEQY
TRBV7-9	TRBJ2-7	ASSGDRVWPGYEQY
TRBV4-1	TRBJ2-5	ASSQWTGLETQY
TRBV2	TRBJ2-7	ASSEAPGRYEQY
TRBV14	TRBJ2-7	ASSQDAGQQAYEQY
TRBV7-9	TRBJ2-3	ASRGTSGGGDTQY
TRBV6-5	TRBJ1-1	ASSYGENTEAF
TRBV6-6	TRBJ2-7	ASSPTGADEQY
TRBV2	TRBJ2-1	ASRGTSGRNEQF
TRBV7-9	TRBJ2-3	ASSPAGTANTDTQY
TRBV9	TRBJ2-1	ASSDSSGRASGSYNEQF
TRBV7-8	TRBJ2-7	ASSSRAYTYEQY
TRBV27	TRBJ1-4	ASSSRALWDEKLF